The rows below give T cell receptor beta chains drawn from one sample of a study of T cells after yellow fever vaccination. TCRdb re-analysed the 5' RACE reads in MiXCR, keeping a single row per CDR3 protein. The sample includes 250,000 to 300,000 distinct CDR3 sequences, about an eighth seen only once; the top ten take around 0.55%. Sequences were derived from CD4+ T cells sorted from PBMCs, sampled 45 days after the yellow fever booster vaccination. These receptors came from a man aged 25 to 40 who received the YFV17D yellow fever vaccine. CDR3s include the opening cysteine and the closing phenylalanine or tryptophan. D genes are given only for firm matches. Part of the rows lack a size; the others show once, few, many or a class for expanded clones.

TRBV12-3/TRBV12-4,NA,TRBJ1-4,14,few,CASRSTTTNEKLFF,TGTGCCAGCAGGTCGACAACAACTAATGAAAAACTGTTTTTT
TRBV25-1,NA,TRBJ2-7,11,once,CASTAQNEQYF,TGTGCCAGCACGGCCCAAAACGAGCAGTACTTC
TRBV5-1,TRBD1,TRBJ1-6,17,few,CASSPRPHRGMDSPLHF,TGCGCCAGCAGCCCTCGACCCCACAGGGGGATGGACTCACCCCTCCACTTT
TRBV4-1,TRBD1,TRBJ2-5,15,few,CASSQVKQGFETQYF,TGCGCCAGCAGCCAAGTAAAACAGGGGTTTGAGACCCAGTACTTC
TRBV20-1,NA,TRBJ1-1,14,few,CSATPGAANTEAFF,TGCAGTGCTACTCCAGGGGCCGCGAACACTGAAGCTTTCTTT
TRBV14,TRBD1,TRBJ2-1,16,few,CASSRAGQGLINEQFF,TGTGCCAGCAGCCGAGCCGGACAGGGGTTAATCAATGAGCAGTTCTTC
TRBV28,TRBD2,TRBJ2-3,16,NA,CASRTSGRRGTDTQYF,TGTGCCAGCAGGACTAGCGGGAGACGCGGCACAGATACGCAGTATTTT
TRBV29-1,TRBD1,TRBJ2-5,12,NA,CSVEDRVATQYF,TGCAGCGTTGAGGACAGGGTGGCGACCCAGTACTTC
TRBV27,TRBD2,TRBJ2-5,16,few,CASSLDGLAGEETQYF,TGTGCCAGCAGTTTAGATGGACTAGCGGGAGAAGAGACCCAGTACTTC
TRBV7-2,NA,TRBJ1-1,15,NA,CASSFYGTGDTEAFF,TGTGCCAGCAGCTTTTACGGGACTGGGGATACTGAAGCTTTCTTT
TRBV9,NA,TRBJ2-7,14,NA,CASSVDGVSYEQYF,TGTGCCAGCAGCGTAGACGGGGTGAGTTACGAGCAGTACTTC
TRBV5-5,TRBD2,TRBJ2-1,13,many,CASSTSGSYEQFF,TGTGCCAGCAGCACTAGCGGGAGCTATGAGCAGTTCTTC
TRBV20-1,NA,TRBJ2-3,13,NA,CSARAQVGDTQYF,TGCAGTGCTAGAGCGCAGGTCGGAGATACGCAGTATTTT
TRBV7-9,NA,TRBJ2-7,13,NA,CASSLASDSEQYF,TGTGCCAGCAGCTTAGCGTCGGATTCCGAGCAGTACTTC
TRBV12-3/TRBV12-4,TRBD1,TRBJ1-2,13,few,CASSMTGLGGYTF,TGTGCCAGCAGTATGACAGGGTTGGGTGGCTACACCTTC
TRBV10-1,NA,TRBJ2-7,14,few,CASSESAGPHEQYF,TGCGCCAGCAGTGAGTCGGCAGGGCCCCACGAGCAGTACTTC
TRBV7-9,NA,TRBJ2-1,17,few,CASSLRSTGTGLNEQFF,TGTGCCAGCAGCTTAAGATCGACAGGGACTGGTTTAAATGAGCAGTTCTTC
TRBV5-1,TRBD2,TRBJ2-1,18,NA,CASKGGGRATGPPNEQFF,TGCGCCAGCAAAGGGGGCGGGAGGGCCACCGGTCCCCCCAATGAGCAGTTCTTC
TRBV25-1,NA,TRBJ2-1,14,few,CASRRGGGSNEQFF,TGTGCCAGCAGGCGGGGCGGAGGGTCTAATGAGCAGTTCTTC
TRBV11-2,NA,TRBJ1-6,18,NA,CASSYRPSSGNWGSPLHF,TGTGCCAGCAGCTATCGTCCCTCGAGCGGGAATTGGGGTTCACCCCTCCACTTT
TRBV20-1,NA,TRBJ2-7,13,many,CSARGTKNYEQYF,TGCAGTGCTAGAGGGACTAAAAACTACGAGCAGTACTTC
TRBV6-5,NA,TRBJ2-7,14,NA,CASSYSGARGEQYF,TGTGCCAGCAGTTACTCTGGAGCGCGGGGCGAGCAGTACTTC
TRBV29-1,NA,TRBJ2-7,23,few,CSVGGALSDRKNLFTENSYEQYF,TGCAGCGTTGGGGGGGCTTTATCGGACAGAAAGAACCTTTTTACGGAGAACTCCTACGAGCAGTACTTC
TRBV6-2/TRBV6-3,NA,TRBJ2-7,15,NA,CASSPEGLMTYEQYF,TGTGCCAGCAGTCCCGAGGGGCTCATGACCTACGAGCAGTACTTC
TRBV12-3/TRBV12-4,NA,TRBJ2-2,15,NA,CASRTRDPKTGELFF,TGTGCCAGCAGAACCCGGGACCCCAAGACCGGGGAGCTGTTTTTT
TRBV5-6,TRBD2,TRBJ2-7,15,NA,CASSLGGGGPREQYF,TGTGCCAGCAGCTTGGGGGGGGGAGGGCCAAGGGAGCAGTACTTC
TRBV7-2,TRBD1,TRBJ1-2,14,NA,CASSLGQGERGYTF,TGTGCCAGCAGCTTAGGTCAGGGGGAGCGCGGCTACACCTTC
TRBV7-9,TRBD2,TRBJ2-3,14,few,CASSLREGTDTQYF,TGTGCCAGCAGCTTACGGGAGGGCACAGATACGCAGTATTTT
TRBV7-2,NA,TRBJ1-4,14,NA,CATSLGGLVEKLFF,TGTGCCACCAGCTTGGGGGGGCTCGTTGAAAAACTGTTTTTT
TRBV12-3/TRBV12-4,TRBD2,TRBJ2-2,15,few,CASSPLAGGGGELFF,TGTGCCAGCAGTCCTCTAGCGGGAGGCGGCGGGGAGCTGTTTTTT
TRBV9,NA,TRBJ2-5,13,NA,CASSALPGETQYF,TGTGCCAGCAGCGCCCTTCCAGGAGAGACCCAGTACTTC
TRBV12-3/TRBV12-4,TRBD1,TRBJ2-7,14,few,CASSQTGGVYEQYF,TGTGCCAGCAGTCAGACAGGGGGAGTCTACGAGCAGTACTTC
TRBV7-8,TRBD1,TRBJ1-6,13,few,CASSLSTGEALHF,TGTGCCAGCAGCTTATCAACAGGGGAGGCCCTCCACTTT
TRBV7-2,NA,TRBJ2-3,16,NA,CASSLALRTSTDTQYF,TGTGCCAGCAGCTTAGCTCTACGAACTAGCACAGATACGCAGTATTTT
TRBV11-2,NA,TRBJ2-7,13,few,CASSPLGKYEQYF,TGTGCCAGCAGCCCCTTGGGCAAATACGAGCAGTACTTC
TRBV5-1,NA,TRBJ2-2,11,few,CASSFTGELFF,TGCGCCAGCAGCTTCACCGGGGAGCTGTTTTTT
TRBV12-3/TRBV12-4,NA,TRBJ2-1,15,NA,CASSLTRTGRNEQFF,TGTGCCAGCAGTTTGACTAGGACAGGAAGAAATGAGCAGTTCTTC